This T cell receptor (beta chain) derives from a study of T cells in Graves' hyperthyroidism and ophthalmopathy. The CDR3 sequence is 14 residues long. Germline CDR1 and CDR2: LGHNA and YNFKEQ. Trimming shortened V by 1 base and J by 6 bases, and 10 bases separated the two germline ends. Amplification of TCR beta CDR3 regions was performed using RNA transcripts as template. First-round RT-PCR of the TCR CDR3 relied on the HTBI primer set. One entry per CDR3 protein results from TCRdb running MiXCR on the multiplex PCR reads. The sample includes around 690,000 distinct CDR3 sequences, less than 25% of them seen just once.

The sequencing sample was made of blood. This TCR was sampled from a man younger than 40 with Graves' ophthalmopathy. The rearrangement links TRBV4-2 to TRBJ1-5; D unresolved. Written as DNA, the CDR3 is TGTGCCAGCAGCCAAGCAGCTTGGGTTCAGCCCCAGCATTTT. Its translation: CASSQAAWVQPQHF.